These 21 T cell receptor beta chains were sequenced from one sample in a study of sequential checkpoint blockade in melanoma. Profiled with immunoSEQ multiplex PCR; TCRdb holds only in-frame clones, not every one. This table has some 40,000 clones, roughly 32% appearing once. Treatment of the sample: randomized to nivolumab then ipilimumab (arm A) or the reverse (arm B). The input for sequencing was tumor tissue (inferred from file names), taken from a patient given nivolumab and ipilimumab in sequence. Receptors were obtained from a human donor with melanoma.

The rearrangement uses TRBV19 and TRBJ2-7; no clear D gene. With 3 bases removed from V and 3 bases from J, the gap between germline ends came to 9 bases. CDR3 length: 13 amino acids. The V gene's germline CDR1 is LNHDA and CDR2 SQIVND (reference sequence). DNA for the CDR3: TGTGCCAGTAGTATTCAGGTGGACTACGAGCAGTACTTC. It is translated as CASSIQVDYEQYF.

In its sample, this clone was seen many times. The rearrangement uses TRBV9 and TRBJ2-1, with TRBD2 identical over 9 bases. J gave up 3 bases and V 0 bases, and 10 bases lay outside the gene matches. This CDR3 is built from 18 residues. Germline-derived CDR1 and CDR2 are SGDLS and YYNGEE. The CDR3 region has the DNA TGTGCCAGCAGCGTAGGGGCGGGGGGGCACGGAAGCTACAATGAGCAGTTCTTC. It translates to CASSVGAGGHGSYNEQFF.

The chain carries TRBV9 and TRBJ2-3; a weak D match, TRBD2 (6 bases). Germline V gene data show CDR1 as SGDLS and CDR2 as YYNGEE. The CDR3 is 15 amino acids. The ends were cut back, 3 bases at V and 0 bases at J, with 11 bases in the middle. This CDR3 is CASSEGLESTDTQYF. The CDR3 bases are TGTGCCAGCAGCGAGGGACTGGAAAGCACAGATACGCAGTATTTT.

There are a few counts of this clone. The chain links TRBV9 to TRBJ2-2; D unresolved. This CDR3 spans 15 amino acids. Trimming pared 0 bases from V and 0 bases from J, leaving 6 bases between. Per the germline V gene, CDR1 is SGDLS and CDR2 is YYNGEE. The CDR3 DNA reads as TGTGCCAGCAGCGTAGTCGGTGCGAACACCGGGGAGCTGTTTTTT. Translation: CASSVVGANTGELFF.

Worth noting for this clone: The conserved phenylalanine or tryptophan normally closing the CDR3 is absent here, so this likely arose from a read error. The limits of the CDR3 on the DNA are not certain, so only TCRdb's listed CDR3 is given. V and J are TRBV6-8 and TRBJ2-3; the table calls TRBD2, which could not be checked here. Looked up from germline, CDR1 is MNHGY and CDR2 is SAAAGT. 12 amino acids form the CDR3, both terminal residues included. The CDR3 region is CASSYSRLAGSG.

The chain recombines TRBV30 with TRBJ2-1; no definite D call. CDR3 size: 13 residues. CDR1 is GTSNPN and CDR2 is SVGIG in the germline V gene (reference sequence). V was pared by 3 bases and J by 4 bases, with 10 bases between. The CDR3: CAWRLRSYNEQFF. CDR3 in DNA: TGTGCCTGGAGGCTTCGGTCGTACAATGAGCAGTTCTTC. Together with reference TRBV30 and TRBJ2-1, the CDR3 gives the full variable domain: SQTIHQWPATLVQPVGSPLSLECTVEGTSNPNLYWYRQAAGRGLQLLFYSVGIGQISSEVPQNLSASRPQDRQFILSSKKLLLSDSGFYLCAWRLRSYNEQFFGPGTRLTVL.

There are a few counts of this clone. The chain has TRBV30 and TRBJ2-7, with 7 bases identical to TRBD1. This CDR3 contains 15 residues. V shed 4 bases, J shed 1 base, and the junction held 10 bases outside the gene matches. Germline V gives CDR1 GTSNPN, CDR2 SVGIG (reference sequence). CDR3 region: CAWTTKTGRSYEQYF. In DNA form, the CDR3 reads TGTGCCTGGACAACCAAGACAGGGAGATCCTACGAGCAGTACTTC.

This clone was counted many times. The chain joins TRBV11-3 to TRBJ1-1; unclear D gene. The germline CDR1 and CDR2 sequences are SGHNT and YENEEA. V dropped 5 bases and J dropped 3 bases, with 22 bases sitting between them. The CDR3 contains 17 residues. The CDR3 nucleotides are TGTGCCAGCAGCCCTGGGGTCCTGCCCTTTGGGGACACTGAAGCTTTCTTT. Translated, it gives CASSPGVLPFGDTEAFF.

This clone was counted only a few times. The chain couples TRBV28 to TRBJ1-2; D gene uncertain. V was cut by 4 bases and J by 4 bases, with 10 bases left in between. The germline V gene has CDR1 MDHEN and CDR2 SYDVKM. The CDR3 consists of 13 residues. The CDR3 region is CASSYQVPYGYTF. CDR3 nucleotide sequence: TGTGCCAGCAGTTACCAGGTTCCCTATGGCTACACCTTC.

The J gene is TRBJ1-3, the V gene TRBV10-1, with D maybe TRBD1 (5 bases). The CDR3 runs to 16 residues. Trimming removed 3 bases from V and 0 bases from J, with 12 bases in between. CDR1 and CDR2 from the germline V gene are WNHNN and SYGVQD (reference sequence). Here the CDR3 reads CASSEETESSGNTIYF. The CDR3 region has the DNA TGCGCCAGCAGTGAAGAGACAGAGAGCTCTGGAAACACCATATATTTT.

This clone was observed at least ten times. The rearrangement uses TRBV11-3 and TRBJ2-1; 10 nucleotides match TRBD2. The CDR3 spans 14 residues. Germline values: CDR1 SGHNT, CDR2 YENEEA. V shed 2 bases, J shed 5 bases, and the junction held 0 bases outside the gene matches. CDR3 loop: CASSLTSGNNEQFF. CDR3 in DNA: TGTGCCAGCAGCTTAACTAGCGGGAACAATGAGCAGTTCTTC.

The V call is TRBV29-1, the J call TRBJ1-1; TRBD1 aligns across 12 bases. The CDR3 runs 12 residues. With V trimmed by 5 bases and J by 8 bases, 3 bases remained unmatched. The germline V gene has CDR1 SQVTM and CDR2 ANQGSEA. The CDR3 protein is CSVTGQGAEAFF. DNA for the CDR3: TGCAGCGTTACGGGACAGGGGGCGGAAGCTTTCTTT. Full variable domain (missing parts from reference TRBV29-1 and TRBJ1-1): SAVISQKPSRDICQRGTSLTIQCQVDSQVTMMFWYRQQPGQSLTLIATANQGSEATYESGFVIDKFPISRPNLTFSTLTVSNMSPEDSSIYLCSVTGQGAEAFFGQGTRLTVV.

This clone was picked up a small number of times. V gene TRBV30 combines with J gene TRBJ1-4; no clear D. The V and J ends lost 3 bases and 3 bases respectively, with 11 bases between them. Per the germline V gene, CDR1 is GTSNPN and CDR2 is SVGIG (reference sequence). The CDR3 is 14 amino acids. CDR3 nucleotides: TGTGCCTGGAGCCCGGTAAGGGCTAATGAAAAACTGTTTTTT. Amino acids: CAWSPVRANEKLFF.

This clone was detected only a few times. The chain has TRBV30 and TRBJ1-5, with 8 nucleotides matching TRBD1. This CDR3 is built from 13 residues. The V gene end was trimmed by 3 bases and the J gene end by 4 bases; junction bases not matched to a gene: 2. Germline V CDR1 and CDR2: GTSNPN, SVGIG (reference sequence). The CDR3 nucleotides read TGTGCCTGGAGCGACAGGGGTAATCAGCCCCAGCATTTT. Its translation is CAWSDRGNQPQHF.

The chain carries TRBV30 and TRBJ2-4; D may be TRBD2 (6 bases). The ends were cut back, 1 base at V and 11 bases at J, with 9 bases in the middle. The germline V gene has CDR1 GTSNPN and CDR2 SVGIG (reference sequence). This CDR3 spans 11 amino acids. Here the CDR3 reads CAWSDTGVQYF. Here the CDR3 DNA reads TGTGCCTGGAGTGACACGGGGGTTCAGTACTTC.

This rearrangement joins TRBV28 to TRBJ1-6, with D possibly TRBD1 on 5 matching bases. The V and J ends lost 6 bases and 0 bases respectively, with 18 bases between them. There are 18 residues in the CDR3. Looked up from germline, CDR1 is MDHEN and CDR2 is SYDVKM. CDR3 in amino acids: CASSTIPGPFSYNSPLHF. CDR3 DNA: TGTGCCAGCAGCACAATTCCGGGACCTTTCTCCTATAATTCACCCCTCCACTTT.

This clone was seen only a few times. The chain employs TRBV6-8 and TRBJ2-2, with a possible D match to TRBD1 (6 bases). Germline V gene data show CDR1 as MNHGY and CDR2 as SAAAGT. Trimming pared 7 bases from V and 0 bases from J, leaving 15 bases between. The CDR3 contains 16 residues. This chain's CDR3 is CASMLGTTANTGELFF. The CDR3 coding sequence is TGTGCCAGCATGCTAGGGACAACCGCGAACACCGGGGAGCTGTTTTTT.

V gene TRBV19 combines with J gene TRBJ1-2; D is uncertain. Germline CDR1 reads LNHDA; CDR2 reads SQIVND (reference sequence). This CDR3 is 11 amino acids long. The V end was cut by 10 bases, the J end by 3 bases, with 9 bases between. CDR3 protein: CATAYDYGYTF. DNA for the CDR3: TGTGCCACCGCTTATGACTATGGCTACACCTTC.

This sequence joins TRBV9 and TRBJ2-7; 8 nucleotides match TRBD1. In germline, CDR1 is SGDLS, CDR2 YYNGEE. Trimming removed 4 bases from V and 0 bases from J; junction bases left unmatched: 12. The CDR3 length is 17 residues. The CDR3 region is CASSPIISTGASYEQYF. Written as DNA, the CDR3 is TGTGCCAGCAGCCCCATTATATCGACAGGGGCCTCCTACGAGCAGTACTTC.

In its sample, this clone was seen many times. V and J are TRBV11-3 and TRBJ2-7, with 8 bases that match TRBD1. Germline values: CDR1 SGHNT, CDR2 YENEEA. V was clipped by 4 bases and J by 0 bases; unmatched bases: 2. The CDR3 spans 14 residues. For the CDR3, the DNA is TGTGCCAGCAGCTATGGGACAGGCTCCTACGAGCAGTACTTC. It specifies CASSYGTGSYEQYF. Looking up the rest from reference TRBV11-3 and TRBJ2-7 gives the full variable domain: EAGVVQSPRYKIIEKKQPVAFWCNPISGHNTLYWYLQNLGQGPELLIRYENEEAVDDSQLPKDRFSAERLKGVDSTLKIQPAELGDSAVYLCASSYGTGSYEQYFGPGTRLTVT.

This clone was counted ten times or more. This chain joins TRBV11-3 and TRBJ1-5; D is possibly TRBD1 (6 bases). The CDR3 spans 16 residues. Germline V lookup: CDR1 SGHNT, CDR2 YENEEA. V lost 5 bases to trimming and J lost 7 bases, with 21 bases between them. As DNA, the CDR3 is TGTGCCAGCAGCCTTGGAAATGGGGGGCTCTGGCAGCCCCAGCATTTT. It translates to CASSLGNGGLWQPQHF.